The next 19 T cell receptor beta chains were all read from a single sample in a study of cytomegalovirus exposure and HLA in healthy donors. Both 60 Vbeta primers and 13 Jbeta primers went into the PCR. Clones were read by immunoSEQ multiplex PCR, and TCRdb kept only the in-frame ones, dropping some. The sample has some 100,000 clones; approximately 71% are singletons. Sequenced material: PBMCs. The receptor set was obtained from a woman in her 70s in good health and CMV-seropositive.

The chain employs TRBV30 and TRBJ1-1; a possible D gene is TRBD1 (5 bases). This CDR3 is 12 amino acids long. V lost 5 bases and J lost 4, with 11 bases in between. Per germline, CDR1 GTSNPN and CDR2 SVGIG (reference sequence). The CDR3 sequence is CAWSFQGTEAFF. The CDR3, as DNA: TGTGCCTGGTCTTTTCAGGGCACTGAAGCTTTCTTT.

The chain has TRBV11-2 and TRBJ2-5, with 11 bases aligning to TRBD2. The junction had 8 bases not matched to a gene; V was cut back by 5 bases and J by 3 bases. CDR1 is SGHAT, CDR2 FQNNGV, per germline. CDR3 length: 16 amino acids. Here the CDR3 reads CASSAIAGGLEETQYF. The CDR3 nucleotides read TGTGCCAGCAGCGCCATAGCGGGGGGGCTGGAAGAGACCCAGTACTTC.

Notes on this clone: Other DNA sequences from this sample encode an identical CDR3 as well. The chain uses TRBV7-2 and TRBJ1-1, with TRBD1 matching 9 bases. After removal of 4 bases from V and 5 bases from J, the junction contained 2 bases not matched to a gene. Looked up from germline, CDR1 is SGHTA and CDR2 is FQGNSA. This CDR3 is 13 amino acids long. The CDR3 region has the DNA TGTGCCAGCAGCTCACAGGGGGCGACTGAAGCTTTCTTT. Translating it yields CASSSQGATEAFF.

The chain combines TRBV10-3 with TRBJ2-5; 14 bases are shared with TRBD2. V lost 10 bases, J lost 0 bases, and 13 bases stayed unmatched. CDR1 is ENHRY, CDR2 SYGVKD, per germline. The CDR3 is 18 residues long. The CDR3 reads CATTWGTSGGRHQETQYF. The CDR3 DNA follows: TGTGCCACCACATGGGGGACTAGCGGGGGACGCCACCAAGAGACCCAGTACTTC.

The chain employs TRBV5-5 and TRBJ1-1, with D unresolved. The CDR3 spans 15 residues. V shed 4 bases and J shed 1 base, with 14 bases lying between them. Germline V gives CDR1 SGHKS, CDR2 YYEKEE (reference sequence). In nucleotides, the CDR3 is TGTGCCAGCAGCCTCCCCTTGGCAGGGAACACTGAAGCTTTCTTT. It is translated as CASSLPLAGNTEAFF.

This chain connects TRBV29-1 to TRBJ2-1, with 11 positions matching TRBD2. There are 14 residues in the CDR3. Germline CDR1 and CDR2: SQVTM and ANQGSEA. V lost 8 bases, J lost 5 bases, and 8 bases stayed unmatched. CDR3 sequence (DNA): TGCAGCACTTTTAGCGGGGGGGCCGACAATGAGCAGTTCTTC. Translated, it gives CSTFSGGADNEQFF.

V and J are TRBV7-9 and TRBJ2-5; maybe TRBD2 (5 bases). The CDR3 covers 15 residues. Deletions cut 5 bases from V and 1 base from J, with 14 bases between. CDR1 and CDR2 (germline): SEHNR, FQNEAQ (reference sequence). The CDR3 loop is CASSPTAGSQETQYF. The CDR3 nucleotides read TGTGCCAGCAGCCCGACGGCGGGTTCCCAAGAGACCCAGTACTTC.

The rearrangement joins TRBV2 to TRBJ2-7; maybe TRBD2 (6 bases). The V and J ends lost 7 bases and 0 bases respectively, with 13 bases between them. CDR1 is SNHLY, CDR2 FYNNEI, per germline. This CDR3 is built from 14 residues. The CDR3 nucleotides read TGTGCCAGCAACCGGGGAGGAAGCTCCTACGAGCAGTACTTC. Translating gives CASNRGGSSYEQYF.

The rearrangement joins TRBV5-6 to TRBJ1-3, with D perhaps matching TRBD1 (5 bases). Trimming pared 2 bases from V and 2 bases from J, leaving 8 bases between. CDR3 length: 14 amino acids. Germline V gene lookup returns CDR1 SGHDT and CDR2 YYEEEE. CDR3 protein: CASSFDSPGNTIYF. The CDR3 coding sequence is TGTGCCAGCAGCTTCGACAGCCCTGGAAACACCATATATTTT.

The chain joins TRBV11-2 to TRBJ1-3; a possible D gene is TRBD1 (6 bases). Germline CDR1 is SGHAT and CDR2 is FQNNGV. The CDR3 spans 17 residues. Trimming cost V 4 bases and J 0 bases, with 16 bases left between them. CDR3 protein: CASSWRTATSSGNTIYF. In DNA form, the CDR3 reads TGTGCCAGCAGCTGGCGGACAGCTACTTCCTCTGGAAACACCATATATTTT. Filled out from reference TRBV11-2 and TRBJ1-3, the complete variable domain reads EAGVAQSPRYKIIEKRQSVAFWCNPISGHATLYWYQQILGQGPKLLIQFQNNGVVDDSQLPKDRFSAERLKGVDSTLKIQPAKLEDSAVYLCASSWRTATSSGNTIYFGEGSWLTVV.

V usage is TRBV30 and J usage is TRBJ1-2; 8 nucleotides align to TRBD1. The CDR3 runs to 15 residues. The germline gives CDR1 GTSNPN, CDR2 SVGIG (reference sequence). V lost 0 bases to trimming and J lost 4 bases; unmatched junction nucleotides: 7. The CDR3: CAWSVRRTGSYGYTF. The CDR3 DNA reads TGTGCCTGGAGTGTACGCCGGACAGGGAGCTATGGCTACACCTTC.

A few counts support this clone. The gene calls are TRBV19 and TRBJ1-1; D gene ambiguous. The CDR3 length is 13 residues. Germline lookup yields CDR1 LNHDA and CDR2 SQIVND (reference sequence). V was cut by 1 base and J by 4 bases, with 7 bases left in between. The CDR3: CASSIGRSTEAFF. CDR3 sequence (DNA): TGTGCCAGTAGTATAGGTCGGAGCACTGAAGCTTTCTTT.

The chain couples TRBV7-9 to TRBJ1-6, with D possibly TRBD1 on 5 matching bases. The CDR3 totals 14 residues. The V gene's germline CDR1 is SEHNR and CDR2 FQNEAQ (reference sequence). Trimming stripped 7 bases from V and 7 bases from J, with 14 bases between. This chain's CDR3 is CASTDGAGNSPLHF. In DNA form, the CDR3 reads TGTGCCAGCACCGACGGGGCGGGGAATTCACCCCTCCACTTT.

CDR3 in amino acids: CASSWGQGGGTEAFF. The CDR3 DNA sequence: TGCGCCAGCAGCTGGGGACAGGGGGGAGGAACTGAAGCTTTCTTT. The chain recombines TRBV5-1 with TRBJ1-1, with TRBD1 identical over 11 bases. CDR1 and CDR2 (germline): SGHRS, YFSETQ. J lost 5 bases, V lost 3 bases, and 6 bases had no gene match. This CDR3 is built from 15 residues.

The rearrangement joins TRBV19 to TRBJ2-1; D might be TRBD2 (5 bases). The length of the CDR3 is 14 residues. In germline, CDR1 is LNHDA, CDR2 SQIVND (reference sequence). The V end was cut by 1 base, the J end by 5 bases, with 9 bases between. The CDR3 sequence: CASSIVGGNNEQFF. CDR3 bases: TGTGCCAGTAGTATAGTTGGAGGTAACAATGAGCAGTTCTTC.

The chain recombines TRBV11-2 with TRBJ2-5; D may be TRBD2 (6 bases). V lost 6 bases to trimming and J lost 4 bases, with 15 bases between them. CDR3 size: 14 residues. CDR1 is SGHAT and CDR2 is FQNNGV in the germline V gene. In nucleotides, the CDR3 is TGTGCCAGCAGTTTTACCCGGGGGAGAGAGACCCAGTACTTC. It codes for CASSFTRGRETQYF.

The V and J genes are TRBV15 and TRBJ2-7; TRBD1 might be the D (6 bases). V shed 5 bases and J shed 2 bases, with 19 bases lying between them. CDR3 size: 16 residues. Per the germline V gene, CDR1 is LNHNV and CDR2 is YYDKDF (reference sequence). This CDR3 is CATSLYRQELAYEQYF. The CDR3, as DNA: TGTGCCACCAGCCTATACCGACAGGAGCTAGCCTACGAGCAGTACTTC. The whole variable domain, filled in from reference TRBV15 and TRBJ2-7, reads DAMVIQNPRYQVTQFGKPVTLSCSQTLNHNVMYWYQQKSSQAPKLLFHYYDKDFNNEADTPDNFQSRRPNTSFCFLDIRSPGLGDTAMYLCATSLYRQELAYEQYFGPGTRLTVT.

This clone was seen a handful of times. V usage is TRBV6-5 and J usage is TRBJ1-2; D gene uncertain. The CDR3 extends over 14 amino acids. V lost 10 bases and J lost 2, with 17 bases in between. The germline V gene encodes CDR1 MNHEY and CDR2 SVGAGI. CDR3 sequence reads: CAIQLTDFNYGYTF. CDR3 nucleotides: TGTGCCATTCAATTAACAGATTTCAACTATGGCTACACCTTC.

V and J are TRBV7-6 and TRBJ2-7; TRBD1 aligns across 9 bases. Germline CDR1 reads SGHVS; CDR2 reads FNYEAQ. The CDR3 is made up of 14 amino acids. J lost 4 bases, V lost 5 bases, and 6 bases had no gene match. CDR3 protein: CASSLSDRGYEQYF. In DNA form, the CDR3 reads TGTGCCAGCAGCCTCTCGGACAGGGGTTACGAGCAGTACTTC. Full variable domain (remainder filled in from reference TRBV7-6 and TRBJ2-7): GAGVSQSPRYKVTKRGQDVALRCDPISGHVSLYWYRQALGQGPEFLTYFNYEAQQDKSGLPNDRFSAERPEGSISTLTIQRTEQRDSAMYRCASSLSDRGYEQYFGPGTRLTVT.